Sequencing of this T cell receptor beta chain was carried out in a study of regulatory T cells in long-lasting Graves disease. Study-level results: Persistent Graves' patients possessed reduced TCR diversity relative to recently diagnosed ones. Persistent disease preferred TRBV28, TRBJ1-2 and TRBJ2-5; new disease, TRBV20-1 and TRBJ2-1.

Per germline, CDR1 SGHTA and CDR2 FQGTGA. Between the trimmed V and J ends, which lost 4 bases and 4 bases, there was a span of 14 bases. This CDR3 is built from 15 residues. This clonotype occurred many times. The antigen remains undetermined. Time point defined: newly diagnosed GD, antithyroid drugs for less than 3 months. TCR sequences were obtained from RNA taken from PBMCs. It was American Thyroid Association guidelines that determined Graves' disease diagnosis. HTBI primers from iRepertoire and Arm-PCR of CDR3 regions yielded the TCR beta libraries. TCRdb re-analysed the multiplex PCR reads in MiXCR, keeping a single row per CDR3 protein. The repertoire holds 300,000 to 400,000 distinct CDR3 sequences, about a sixth seen once, with less than 35% in the top ten. These same data were also listed under a study on T cells in Graves' hyperthyroidism and ophthalmopathy.

This sequence was found in a man aged 40-49 years with Graves disease. Here the sequenced sample was peripheral blood mononuclear cells (PBMCs), taken at new diagnosis, from a patient treated with antithyroid drugs. This sequence joins TRBV7-3 and TRBJ2-1; the D gene is possibly TRBD2 (6 bases). The CDR3 region is CASSSTTRRYNEQFF. In DNA form, the CDR3 reads TGTGCCAGCAGCTCCACGACTAGGAGATACAATGAGCAGTTCTTC.